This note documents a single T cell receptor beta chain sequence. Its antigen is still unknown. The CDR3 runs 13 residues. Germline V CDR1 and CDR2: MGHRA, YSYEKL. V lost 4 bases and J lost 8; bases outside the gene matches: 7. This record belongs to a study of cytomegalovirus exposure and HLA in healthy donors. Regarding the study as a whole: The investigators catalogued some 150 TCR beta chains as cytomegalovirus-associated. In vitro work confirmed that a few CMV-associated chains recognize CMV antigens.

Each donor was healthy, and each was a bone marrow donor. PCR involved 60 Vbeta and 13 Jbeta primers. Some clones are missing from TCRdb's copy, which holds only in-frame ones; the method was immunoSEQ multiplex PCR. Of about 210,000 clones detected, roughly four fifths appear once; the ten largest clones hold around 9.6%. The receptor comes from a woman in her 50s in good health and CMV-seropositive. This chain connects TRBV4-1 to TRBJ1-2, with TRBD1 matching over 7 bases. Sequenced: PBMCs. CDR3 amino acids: CASSPRTGRGYTF. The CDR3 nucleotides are TGCGCCAGCAGCCCACGGACAGGACGGGGCTACACCTTC.